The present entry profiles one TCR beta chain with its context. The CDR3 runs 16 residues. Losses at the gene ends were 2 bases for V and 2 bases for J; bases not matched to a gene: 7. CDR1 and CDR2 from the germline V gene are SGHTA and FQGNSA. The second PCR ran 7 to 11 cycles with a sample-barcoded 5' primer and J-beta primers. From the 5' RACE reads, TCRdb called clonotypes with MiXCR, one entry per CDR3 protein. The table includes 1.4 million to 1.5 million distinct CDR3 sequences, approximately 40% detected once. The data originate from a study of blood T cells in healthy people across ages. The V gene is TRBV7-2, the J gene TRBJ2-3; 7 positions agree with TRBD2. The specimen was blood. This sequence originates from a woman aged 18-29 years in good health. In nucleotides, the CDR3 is TGTGCCAGCAGCTTAAGGGACTACCAAATCACAGATACGCAGTATTTT. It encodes CASSLRDYQITDTQYF.